This T cell receptor (beta chain) was sequenced during a study of cytomegalovirus exposure and HLA in healthy donors. Worth noting for this clone: Its antigen is undetermined.

Study-wide points: Diagnosis of cytomegalovirus status made by the classifier reportedly showed high specificity and sensitivity. Within the approximately 110 validation repertoires, first-cohort TCR clusters tended to co-occur, according to a later analysis. Most TCRs appeared rarely, but some public TCRs recurred in many donors.

V lost 3 bases and J lost 4, with 7 bases in between. The germline V gene encodes CDR1 WNHNN and CDR2 SYGVQD (reference sequence). This CDR3 has 13 amino acids. Separate from the approximately 700-subject first cohort was the 120-subject validation cohort, to which the donors belonged. Only in-frame clones appear in the TCRdb table, and some are missing; sequencing was by immunoSEQ multiplex PCR. The sample shows approximately 160,000 clones, about 90% of them seen only once. Sequences were obtained from PBMCs. This clonotype was sampled from a woman between 18 and 30 years old in good health and CMV-seropositive. The chain recombines TRBV10-1 with TRBJ1-5; weak D call: TRBD1 (6 bases). The CDR3 region has the DNA TGCGCCAGCAGTGAAACAGGGAATCAGCCCCAGCATTTT. This sequence encodes CASSETGNQPQHF.